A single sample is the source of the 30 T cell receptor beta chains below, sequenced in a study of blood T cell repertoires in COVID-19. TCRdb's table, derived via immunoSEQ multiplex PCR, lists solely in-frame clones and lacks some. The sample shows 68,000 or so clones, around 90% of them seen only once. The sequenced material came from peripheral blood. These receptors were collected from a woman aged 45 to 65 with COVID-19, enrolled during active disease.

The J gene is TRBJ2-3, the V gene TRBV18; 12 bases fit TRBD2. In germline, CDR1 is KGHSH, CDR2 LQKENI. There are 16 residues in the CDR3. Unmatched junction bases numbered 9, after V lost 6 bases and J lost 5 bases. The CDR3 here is CASSQLAGGLKDTQYF. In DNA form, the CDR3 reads TGTGCCAGCTCTCAACTAGCGGGAGGACTCAAAGATACGCAGTATTTT.

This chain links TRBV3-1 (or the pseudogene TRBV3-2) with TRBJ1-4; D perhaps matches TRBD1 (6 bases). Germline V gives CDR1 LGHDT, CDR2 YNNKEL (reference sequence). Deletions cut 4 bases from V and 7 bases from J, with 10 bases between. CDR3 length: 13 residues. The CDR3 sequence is CASSLGRGEKLFF. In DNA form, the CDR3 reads TGTGCCAGCAGCCTGGGCAGGGGTGAAAAACTGTTTTTT.

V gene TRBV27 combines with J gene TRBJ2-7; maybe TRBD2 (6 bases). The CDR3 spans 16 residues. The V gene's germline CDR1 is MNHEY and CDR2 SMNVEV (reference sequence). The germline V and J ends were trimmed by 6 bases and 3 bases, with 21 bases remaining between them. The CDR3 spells CASSGRGGHAYYEQYF. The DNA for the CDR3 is TGTGCCAGCAGCGGGCGGGGTGGCCACGCGTACTACGAGCAGTACTTC.

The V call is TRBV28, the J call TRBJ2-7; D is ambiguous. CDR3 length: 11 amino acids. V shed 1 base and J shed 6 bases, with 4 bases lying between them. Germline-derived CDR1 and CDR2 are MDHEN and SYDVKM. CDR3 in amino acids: CASSLSVEQYF. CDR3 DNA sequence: TGTGCCAGCAGTTTATCCGTCGAGCAGTACTTC. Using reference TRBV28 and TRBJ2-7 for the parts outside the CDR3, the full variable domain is DVKVTQSSRYLVKRTGEKVFLECVQDMDHENMFWYRQDPGLGLRLIYFSYDVKMKEKGDIPEGYSVSREKKERFSLILESASTNQTSMYLCASSLSVEQYFGPGTRLTVT.

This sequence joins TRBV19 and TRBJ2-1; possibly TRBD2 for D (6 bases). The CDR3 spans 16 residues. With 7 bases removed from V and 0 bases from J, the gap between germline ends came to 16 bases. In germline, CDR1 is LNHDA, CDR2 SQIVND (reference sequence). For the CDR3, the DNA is TGTGCCAGTAAATATAGTAGCGGAAGCTCCTACAATGAGCAGTTCTTC. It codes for CASKYSSGSSYNEQFF. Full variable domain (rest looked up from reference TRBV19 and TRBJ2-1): DGGITQSPKYLFRKEGQNVTLSCEQNLNHDAMYWYRQDPGQGLRLIYYSQIVNDFQKGDIAEGYSVSREKKESFPLTVTSAQKNPTAFYLCASKYSSGSSYNEQFFGPGTRLTVL.

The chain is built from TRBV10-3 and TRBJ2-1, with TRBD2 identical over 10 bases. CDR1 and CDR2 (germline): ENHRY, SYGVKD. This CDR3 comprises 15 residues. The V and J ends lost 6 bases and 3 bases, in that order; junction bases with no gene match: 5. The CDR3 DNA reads TGTGCCATCAGGGACACTAGCGGGAACTACAATGAGCAGTTCTTC. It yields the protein CAIRDTSGNYNEQFF.

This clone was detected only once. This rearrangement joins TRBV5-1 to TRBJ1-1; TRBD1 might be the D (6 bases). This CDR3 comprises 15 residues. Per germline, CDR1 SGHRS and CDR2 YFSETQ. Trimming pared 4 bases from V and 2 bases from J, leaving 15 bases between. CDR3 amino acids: CASSKLTGFNTEAFF. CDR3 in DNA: TGCGCCAGCAGCAAGTTGACAGGATTTAACACTGAAGCTTTCTTT. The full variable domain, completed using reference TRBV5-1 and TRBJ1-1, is KAGVTQTPRYLIKTRGQQVTLSCSPISGHRSVSWYQQTPGQGLQFLFEYFSETQRNKGNFPGRFSGRQFSNSRSEMNVSTLELGDSALYLCASSKLTGFNTEAFFGQGTRLTVV.

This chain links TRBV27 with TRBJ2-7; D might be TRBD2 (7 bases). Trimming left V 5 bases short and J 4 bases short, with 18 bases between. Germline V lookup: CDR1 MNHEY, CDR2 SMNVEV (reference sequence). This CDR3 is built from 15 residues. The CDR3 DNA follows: TGTGCCAGCAGTCCGACATCCGGGGGGCCTTACGAGCAGTACTTC. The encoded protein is CASSPTSGGPYEQYF.

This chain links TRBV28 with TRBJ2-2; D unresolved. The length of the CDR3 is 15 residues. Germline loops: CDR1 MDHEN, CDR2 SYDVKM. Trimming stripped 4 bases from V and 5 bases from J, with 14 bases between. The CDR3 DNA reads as TGTGCCAGCAGTTCACAGACCTCTTGGACCGGGGAGCTGTTTTTT. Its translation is CASSSQTSWTGELFF. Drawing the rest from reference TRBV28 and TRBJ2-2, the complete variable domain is DVKVTQSSRYLVKRTGEKVFLECVQDMDHENMFWYRQDPGLGLRLIYFSYDVKMKEKGDIPEGYSVSREKKERFSLILESASTNQTSMYLCASSSQTSWTGELFFGEGSRLTVL.

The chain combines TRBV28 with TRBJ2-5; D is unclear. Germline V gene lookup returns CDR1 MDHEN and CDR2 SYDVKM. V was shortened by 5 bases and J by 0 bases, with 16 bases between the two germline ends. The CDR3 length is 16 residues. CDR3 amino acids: CASSEEGPMYQETQYF. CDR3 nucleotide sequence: TGTGCCAGCAGTGAGGAAGGTCCCATGTACCAAGAGACCCAGTACTTC.

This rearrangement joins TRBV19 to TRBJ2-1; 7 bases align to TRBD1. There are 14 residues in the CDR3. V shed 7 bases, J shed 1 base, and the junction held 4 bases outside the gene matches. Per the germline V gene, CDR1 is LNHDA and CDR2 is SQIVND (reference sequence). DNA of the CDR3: TGTGCCAGTAACCAGGGGGTATCCTACAATGAGCAGTTCTTC. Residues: CASNQGVSYNEQFF.

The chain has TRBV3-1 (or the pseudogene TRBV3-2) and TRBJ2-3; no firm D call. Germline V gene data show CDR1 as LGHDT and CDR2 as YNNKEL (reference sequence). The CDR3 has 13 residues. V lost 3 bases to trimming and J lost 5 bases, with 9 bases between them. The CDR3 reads CASSHPLGDTQYF. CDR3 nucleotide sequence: TGTGCCAGCAGCCACCCCCTAGGAGATACGCAGTATTTT.

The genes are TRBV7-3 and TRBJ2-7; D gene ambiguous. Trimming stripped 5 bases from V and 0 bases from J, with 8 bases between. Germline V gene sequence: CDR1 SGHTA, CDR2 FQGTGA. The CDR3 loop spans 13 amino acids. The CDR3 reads CASSQQPSYEQYF. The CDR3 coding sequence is TGTGCCAGCAGCCAACAGCCCTCCTACGAGCAGTACTTC.

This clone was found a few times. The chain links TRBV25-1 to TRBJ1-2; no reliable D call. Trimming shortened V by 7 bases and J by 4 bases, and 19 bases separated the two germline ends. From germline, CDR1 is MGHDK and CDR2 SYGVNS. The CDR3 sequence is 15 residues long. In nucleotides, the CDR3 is TGTGCCAGCAACTCCGTATCCGGACTGTCCTATGGCTACACCTTC. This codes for CASNSVSGLSYGYTF.

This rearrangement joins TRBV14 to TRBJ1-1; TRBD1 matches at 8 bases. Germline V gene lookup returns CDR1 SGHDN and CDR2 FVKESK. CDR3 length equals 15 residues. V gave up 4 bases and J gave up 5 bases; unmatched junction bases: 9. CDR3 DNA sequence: TGTGCCAGCAGCCTTCGGACAGGGAGAGCAACTGAAGCTTTCTTT. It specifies CASSLRTGRATEAFF.

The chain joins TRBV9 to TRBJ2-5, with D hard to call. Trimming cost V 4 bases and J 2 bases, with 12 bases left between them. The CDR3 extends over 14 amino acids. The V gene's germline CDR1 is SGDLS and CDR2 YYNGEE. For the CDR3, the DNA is TGTGCCAGCAGCCCAGCTATAGCTCAAGAGACCCAGTACTTC. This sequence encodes CASSPAIAQETQYF. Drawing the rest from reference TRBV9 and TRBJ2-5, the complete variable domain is DSGVTQTPKHLITATGQRVTLRCSPRSGDLSVYWYQQSLDQGLQFLIQYYNGEERAKGNILERFSAQQFPDLHSELNLSSLELGDSALYFCASSPAIAQETQYFGPGTRLLVL.

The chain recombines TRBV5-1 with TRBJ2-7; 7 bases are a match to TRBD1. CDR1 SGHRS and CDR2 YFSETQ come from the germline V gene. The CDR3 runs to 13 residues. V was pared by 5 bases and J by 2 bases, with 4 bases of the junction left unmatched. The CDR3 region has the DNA TGCGCCAGCAGAAGGGACAGTCCCTACGAGCAGTACTTC. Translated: CASRRDSPYEQYF.

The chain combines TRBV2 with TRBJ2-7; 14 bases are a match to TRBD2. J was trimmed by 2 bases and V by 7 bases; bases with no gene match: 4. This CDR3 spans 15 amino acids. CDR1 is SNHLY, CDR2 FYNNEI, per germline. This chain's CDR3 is CASTLTSGRAYEQYF. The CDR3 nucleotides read TGTGCCAGCACTCTGACTAGCGGGAGGGCCTACGAGCAGTACTTC.

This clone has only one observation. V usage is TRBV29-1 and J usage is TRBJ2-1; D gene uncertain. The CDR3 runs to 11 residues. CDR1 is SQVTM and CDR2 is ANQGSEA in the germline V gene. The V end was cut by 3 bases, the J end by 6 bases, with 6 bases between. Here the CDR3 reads CSVESGNEQFF. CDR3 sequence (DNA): TGCAGCGTTGAGAGTGGCAATGAGCAGTTCTTC.

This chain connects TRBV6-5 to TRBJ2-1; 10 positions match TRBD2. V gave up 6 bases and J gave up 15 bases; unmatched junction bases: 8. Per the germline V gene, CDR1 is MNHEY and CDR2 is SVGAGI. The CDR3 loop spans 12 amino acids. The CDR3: CASSRAGGVRFF. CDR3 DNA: TGTGCCAGCAGCAGAGCGGGAGGGGTCCGGTTCTTC.

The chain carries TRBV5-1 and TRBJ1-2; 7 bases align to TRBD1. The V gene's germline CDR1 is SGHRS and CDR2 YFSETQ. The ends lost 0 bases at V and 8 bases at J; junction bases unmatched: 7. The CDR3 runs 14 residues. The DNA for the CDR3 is TGCGCCAGCAGCTTGGAGACAGGGAATTCCGGCTACACCTTC. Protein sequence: CASSLETGNSGYTF.

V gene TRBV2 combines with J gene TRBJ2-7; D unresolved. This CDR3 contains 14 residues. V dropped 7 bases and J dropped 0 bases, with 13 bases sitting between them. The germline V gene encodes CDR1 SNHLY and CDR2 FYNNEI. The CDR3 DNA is TGTGCCAGCAAGGAGCGCCTTATCTCCTACGAGCAGTACTTC. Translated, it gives CASKERLISYEQYF.

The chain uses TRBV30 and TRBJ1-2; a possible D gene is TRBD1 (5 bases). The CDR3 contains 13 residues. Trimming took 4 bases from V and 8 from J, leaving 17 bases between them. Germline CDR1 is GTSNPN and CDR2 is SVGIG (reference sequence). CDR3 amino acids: CAWIGGVTAGYTF. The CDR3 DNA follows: TGTGCCTGGATCGGGGGAGTGACAGCCGGCTACACCTTC.

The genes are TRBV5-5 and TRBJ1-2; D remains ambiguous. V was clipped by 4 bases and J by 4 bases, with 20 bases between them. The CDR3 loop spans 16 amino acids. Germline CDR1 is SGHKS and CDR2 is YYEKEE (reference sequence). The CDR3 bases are TGTGCCAGCAGCGCCCGGAGTGGGTTCCATTCCTATGGCTACACCTTC. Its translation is CASSARSGFHSYGYTF.

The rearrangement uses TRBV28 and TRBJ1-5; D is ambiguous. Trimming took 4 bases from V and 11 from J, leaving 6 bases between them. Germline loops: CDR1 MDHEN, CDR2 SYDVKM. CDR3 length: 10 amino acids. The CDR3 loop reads CASSSGAQHF. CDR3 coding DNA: TGTGCCAGCAGTTCCGGAGCCCAGCATTTT.

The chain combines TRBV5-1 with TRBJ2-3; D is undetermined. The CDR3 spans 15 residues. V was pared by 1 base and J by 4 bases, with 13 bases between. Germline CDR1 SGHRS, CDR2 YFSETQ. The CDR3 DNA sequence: TGCGCCAGCAGCTTGCTCTCCCTACGGGCAGATACGCAGTATTTT. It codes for CASSLLSLRADTQYF.

CDR3 sequence (DNA): TGTGCCAGCCTAACCGACAGGGTAAATGAGCAGTTCTTC. Its protein product is CASLTDRVNEQFF. The chain joins TRBV28 to TRBJ2-1; 7 bases are shared with TRBD1. The CDR3 sequence is 13 residues long. The V segment lost 8 bases and the J segment 7 bases; nucleotides outside the gene matches: 8. CDR1 and CDR2 (germline): MDHEN, SYDVKM.

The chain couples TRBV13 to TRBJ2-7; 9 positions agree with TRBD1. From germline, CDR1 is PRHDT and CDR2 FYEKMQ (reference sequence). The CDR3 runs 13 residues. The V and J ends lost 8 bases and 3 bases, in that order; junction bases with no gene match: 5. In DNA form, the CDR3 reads TGTGCCAGCGCCGGGACAGGGCTCTACGAGCAGTACTTC. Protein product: CASAGTGLYEQYF.

The CDR3 reads CASSIGGLRGDEQFF. CDR3 DNA sequence: TGTGCCAGTAGTATAGGGGGGCTGCGTGGGGATGAGCAGTTCTTC. V usage is TRBV19 and J usage is TRBJ2-1, with D possibly being TRBD1 (6 bases). Trimming pared 1 base from V and 8 bases from J, leaving 15 bases between. The CDR3 extends over 15 amino acids. Germline CDR1 LNHDA, CDR2 SQIVND (reference sequence).

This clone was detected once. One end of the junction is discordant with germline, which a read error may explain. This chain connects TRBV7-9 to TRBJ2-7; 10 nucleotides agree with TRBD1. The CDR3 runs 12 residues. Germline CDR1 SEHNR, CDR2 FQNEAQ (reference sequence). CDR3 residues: CASSLGGTGVSF. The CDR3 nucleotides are TGTGCCAGCAGCTTGGGGGGGACAGGGGTTTCTTTC.